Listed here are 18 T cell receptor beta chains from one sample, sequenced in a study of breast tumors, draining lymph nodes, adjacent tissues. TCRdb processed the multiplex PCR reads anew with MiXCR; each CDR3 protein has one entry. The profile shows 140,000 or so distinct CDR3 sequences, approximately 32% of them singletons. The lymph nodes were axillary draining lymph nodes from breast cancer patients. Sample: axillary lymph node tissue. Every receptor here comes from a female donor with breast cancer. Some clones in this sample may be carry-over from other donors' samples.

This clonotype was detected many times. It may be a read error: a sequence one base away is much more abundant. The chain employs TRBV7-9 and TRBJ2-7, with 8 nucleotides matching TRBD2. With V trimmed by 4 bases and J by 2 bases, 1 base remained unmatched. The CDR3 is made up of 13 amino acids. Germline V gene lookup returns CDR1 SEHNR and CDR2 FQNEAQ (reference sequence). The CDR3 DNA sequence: TGTGCCAGCAGCTCGGGACTAGCCTACGAGCAGTACTTC. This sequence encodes CASSSGLAYEQYF.

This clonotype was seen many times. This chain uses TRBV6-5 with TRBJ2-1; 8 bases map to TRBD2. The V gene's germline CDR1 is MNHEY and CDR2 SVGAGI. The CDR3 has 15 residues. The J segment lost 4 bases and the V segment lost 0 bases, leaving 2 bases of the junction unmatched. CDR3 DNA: TGTGCCAGCAGTTACTCTTCTAGCGGGTACAATGAGCAGTTCTTC. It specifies CASSYSSSGYNEQFF.

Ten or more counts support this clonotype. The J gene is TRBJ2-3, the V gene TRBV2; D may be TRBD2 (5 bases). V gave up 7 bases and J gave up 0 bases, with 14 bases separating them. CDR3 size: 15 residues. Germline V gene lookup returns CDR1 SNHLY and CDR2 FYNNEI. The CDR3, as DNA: TGTGCCAGCACCCCCGAGGTAGCGAGCACAGATACGCAGTATTTT. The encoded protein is CASTPEVASTDTQYF. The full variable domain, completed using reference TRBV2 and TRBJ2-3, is EPEVTQTPSHQVTQMGQEVILRCVPISNHLYFYWYRQILGQKVEFLVSFYNNEISEKSEIFDDQFSVERPDGSNFTLKIRSTKLEDSAMYFCASTPEVASTDTQYFGPGTRLTVL.

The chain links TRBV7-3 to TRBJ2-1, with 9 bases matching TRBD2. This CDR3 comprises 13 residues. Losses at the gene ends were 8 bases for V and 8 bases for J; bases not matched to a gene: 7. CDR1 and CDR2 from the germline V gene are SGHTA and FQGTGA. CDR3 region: CASGVAGGYEQFF. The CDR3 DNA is TGTGCCAGCGGGGTTGCGGGGGGGTATGAGCAGTTCTTC.

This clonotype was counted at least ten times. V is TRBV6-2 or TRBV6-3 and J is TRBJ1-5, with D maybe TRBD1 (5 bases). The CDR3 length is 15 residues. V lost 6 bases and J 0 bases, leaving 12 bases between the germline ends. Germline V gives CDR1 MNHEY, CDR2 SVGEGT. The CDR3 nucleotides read TGTGCCAGCAGACTAGGACATATTAGCAATCAGCCCCAGCATTTT. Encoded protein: CASRLGHISNQPQHF.

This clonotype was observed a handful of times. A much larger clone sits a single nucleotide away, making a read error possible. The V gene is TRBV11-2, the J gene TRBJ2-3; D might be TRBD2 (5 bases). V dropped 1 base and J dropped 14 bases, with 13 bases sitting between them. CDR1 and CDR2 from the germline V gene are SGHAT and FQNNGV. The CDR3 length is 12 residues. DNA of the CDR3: TGTGCCAGCAGCTTAGCTCGGGGAGCGTGGTATTTT. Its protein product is CASSLARGAWYF.

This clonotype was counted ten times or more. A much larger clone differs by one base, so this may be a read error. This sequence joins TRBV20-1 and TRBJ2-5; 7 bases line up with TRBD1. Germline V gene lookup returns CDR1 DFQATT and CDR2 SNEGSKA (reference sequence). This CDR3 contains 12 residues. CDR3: CSAQTGIETPYF. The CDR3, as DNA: TGCAGTGCCCAGACAGGGATAGAGACCCCGTACTTC.

The CDR3 sequence: CAITACGIAPPCSYEQYF. CDR3 DNA: TGTGCCATCACTGCATGCGGGATTGCACCTCCGTGCTCCTACGAGCAGTACTTC. The chain joins TRBV10-3 to TRBJ2-7; D is perhaps TRBD2 (6 bases). Trimming pared 7 bases from V and 0 bases from J, leaving 25 bases between. The CDR3 is 18 residues long. The germline V gene encodes CDR1 ENHRY and CDR2 SYGVKD.

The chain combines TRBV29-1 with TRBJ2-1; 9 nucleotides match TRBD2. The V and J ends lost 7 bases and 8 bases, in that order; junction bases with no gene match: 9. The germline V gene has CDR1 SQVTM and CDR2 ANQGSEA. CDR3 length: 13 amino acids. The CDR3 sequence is CSASGKGWDEQFF. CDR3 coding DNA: TGCAGCGCTAGCGGGAAGGGATGGGATGAGCAGTTCTTC.

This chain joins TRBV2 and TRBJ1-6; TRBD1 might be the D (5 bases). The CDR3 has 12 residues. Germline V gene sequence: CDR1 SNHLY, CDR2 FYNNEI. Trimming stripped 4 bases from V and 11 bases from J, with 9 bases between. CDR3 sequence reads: CASSGVGAPLHF. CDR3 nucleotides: TGTGCCAGCAGTGGGGTAGGGGCACCCCTCCACTTT.

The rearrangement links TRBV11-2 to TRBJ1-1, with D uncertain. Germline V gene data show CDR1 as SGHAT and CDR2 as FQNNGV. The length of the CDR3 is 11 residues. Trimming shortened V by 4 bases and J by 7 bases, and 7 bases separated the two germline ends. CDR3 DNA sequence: TGTGCCAGCAGCTCAGTCGTTGAAGCTTTCTTT. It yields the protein CASSSVVEAFF. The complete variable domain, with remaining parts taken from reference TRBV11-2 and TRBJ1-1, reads EAGVAQSPRYKIIEKRQSVAFWCNPISGHATLYWYQQILGQGPKLLIQFQNNGVVDDSQLPKDRFSAERLKGVDSTLKIQPAKLEDSAVYLCASSSVVEAFFGQGTRLTVV.

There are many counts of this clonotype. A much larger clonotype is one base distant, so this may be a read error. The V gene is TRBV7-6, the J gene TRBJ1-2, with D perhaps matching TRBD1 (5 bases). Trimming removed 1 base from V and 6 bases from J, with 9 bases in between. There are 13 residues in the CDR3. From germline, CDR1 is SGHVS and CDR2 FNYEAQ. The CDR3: CASSLVGGNGYTF. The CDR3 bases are TGTGCCAGCAGCTTAGTTGGGGGGAATGGCTACACCTTC.

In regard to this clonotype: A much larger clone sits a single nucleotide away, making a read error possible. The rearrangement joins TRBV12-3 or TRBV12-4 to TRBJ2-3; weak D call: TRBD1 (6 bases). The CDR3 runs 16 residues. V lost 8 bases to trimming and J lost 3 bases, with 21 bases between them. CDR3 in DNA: TGTGCCAGCGGGCGGTATAACAGGGCACCGACAGATACGCAGTATTTT. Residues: CASGRYNRAPTDTQYF.

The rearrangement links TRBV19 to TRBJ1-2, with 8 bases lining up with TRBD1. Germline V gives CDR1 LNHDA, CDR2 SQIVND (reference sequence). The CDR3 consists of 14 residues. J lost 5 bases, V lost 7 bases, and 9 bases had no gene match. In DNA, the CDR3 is TGTGCCAGTATGGGGGGACAGGCTGTTTATGGCTACACCTTC. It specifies CASMGGQAVYGYTF.

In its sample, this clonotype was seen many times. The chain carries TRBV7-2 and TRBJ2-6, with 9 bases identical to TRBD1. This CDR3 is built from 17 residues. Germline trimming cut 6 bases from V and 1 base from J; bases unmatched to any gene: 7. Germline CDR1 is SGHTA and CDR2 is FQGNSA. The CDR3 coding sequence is TGTGCCAGCAGAAAGGGGACAGGGATATCTGGGGCCAACGTCCTGACTTTC. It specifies CASRKGTGISGANVLTF.

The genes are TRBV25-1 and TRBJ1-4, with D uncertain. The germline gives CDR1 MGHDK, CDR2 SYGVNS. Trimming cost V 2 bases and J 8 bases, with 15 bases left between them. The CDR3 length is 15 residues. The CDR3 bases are TGTGCCAGCAGTGAAACTTTACAGCTAGGGGAAAAACTGTTTTTT. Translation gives CASSETLQLGEKLFF.

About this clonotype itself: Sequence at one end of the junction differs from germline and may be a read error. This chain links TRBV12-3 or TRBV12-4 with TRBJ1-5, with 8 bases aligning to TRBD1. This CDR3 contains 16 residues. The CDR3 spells CASSFLPGQGNQPQHF. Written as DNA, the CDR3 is TGTGCCAGTAGTTTCCTCCCGGGACAGGGCAATCAGCCCCAGCATTTT.

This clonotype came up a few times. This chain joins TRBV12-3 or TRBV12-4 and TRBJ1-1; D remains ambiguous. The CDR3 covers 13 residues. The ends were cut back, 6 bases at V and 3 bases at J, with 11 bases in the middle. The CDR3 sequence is CASSLVVDTEAFF. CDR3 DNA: TGTGCCAGCAGCTTGGTAGTGGACACTGAAGCTTTCTTT.